This paragraph reports one T cell receptor (beta chain). Execution of the assay was at deep level. Assay: immunoSEQ multiplex PCR; the TCRdb copy retains only in-frame clones and omits some. The table records 1.4 million to 1.5 million clones, around 97% of them present only once. This specimen comes from a study of shared clonotypes between healthy human individuals. The V and J ends lost 2 bases and 1 base respectively, with 9 bases between them. Per germline, CDR1 MNHEY and CDR2 SVGAGI. This CDR3 has 15 residues. Sequencing was performed on naive CD4+ T cells sorted from blood. Documented subset: CD45RA+ positively selected. The receptor's source is a man aged 25-40 years in good health. This sequence joins TRBV6-5 and TRBJ2-4; D is possibly TRBD2 (6 bases). Here the CDR3 DNA reads TGTGCCAGCAGTTACGACGGGACTGCCAAAAACATTCAGTACTTC. This codes for CASSYDGTAKNIQYF.